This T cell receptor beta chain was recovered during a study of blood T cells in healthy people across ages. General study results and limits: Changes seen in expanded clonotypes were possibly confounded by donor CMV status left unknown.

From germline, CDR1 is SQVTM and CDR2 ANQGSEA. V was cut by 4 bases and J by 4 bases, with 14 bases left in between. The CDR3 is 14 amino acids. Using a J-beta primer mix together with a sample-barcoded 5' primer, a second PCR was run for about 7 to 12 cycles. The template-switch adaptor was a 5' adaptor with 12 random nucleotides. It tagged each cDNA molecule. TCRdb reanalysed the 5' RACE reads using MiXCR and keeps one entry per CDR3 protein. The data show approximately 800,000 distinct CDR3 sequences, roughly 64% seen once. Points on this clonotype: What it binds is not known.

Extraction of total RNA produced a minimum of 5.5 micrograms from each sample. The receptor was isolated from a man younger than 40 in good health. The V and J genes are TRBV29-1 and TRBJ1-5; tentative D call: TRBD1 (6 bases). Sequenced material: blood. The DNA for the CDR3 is TGCAGCGTTGCCCGGGGGGGGCCTAATCAGCCCCAGCATTTT. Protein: CSVARGGPNQPQHF.